The rows below give T cell receptor beta chains drawn from one sample of a study of blood T cell repertoires in COVID-19. Sequenced by immunoSEQ multiplex PCR; TCRdb stores in-frame clones only, minus some. The sample yields about 160,000 clones, roughly 80% seen once. Input material: peripheral blood. These receptors originate from a man aged 65-85 years with acute or convalescent COVID-19. Both conserved end residues are part of each CDR3. Fields, in order: CDR3 DNA, CDR3 protein, J gene, D gene, clone size, V gene. The D gene is left open where the match is weak. Clone size is not always given. Where it is, it says once, few, many or a class for expanded clones.

DNA: TGTGCCAGCAGCCACAGGGGGCGGAGCGGGGAGCTGTTTTTT
CDR3: CASSHRGRSGELFF
J: TRBJ2-2
D: TRBD1
size: -
V: TRBV3-1/TRBV3-2

DNA: TGTGCCAGCAGCTTAGATATTAGCGGCATCTACGAGCAGTACTTC
CDR3: CASSLDISGIYEQYF
J: TRBJ2-7
D: -
size: -
V: TRBV11-2

DNA: TGCAGTGCGGGACAGGCAGATACGCAGTATTTT
CDR3: CSAGQADTQYF
J: TRBJ2-3
D: TRBD1
size: -
V: TRBV20-1

DNA: TGTGCCACCAGCAGAGATCGTCGGGATAGTGACGAGCAGTACTTC
CDR3: CATSRDRRDSDEQYF
J: TRBJ2-7
D: -
size: few
V: TRBV15

DNA: TGTGCCAGCACCGCTGGACGGGGGAGGGGCCAAGAGACCCAGTACTTC
CDR3: CASTAGRGRGQETQYF
J: TRBJ2-5
D: TRBD2
size: -
V: TRBV7-2

DNA: TGCGCCAGCAGCCTGGAGGGACAGGGGACTTCACCCCTCCACTTT
CDR3: CASSLEGQGTSPLHF
J: TRBJ1-6
D: TRBD1
size: -
V: TRBV5-1

DNA: TGTGCCAGTACAGGGTTCGGGGATGGCTACACCTTC
CDR3: CASTGFGDGYTF
J: TRBJ1-2
D: -
size: few
V: TRBV28

DNA: TGTGCCAGCAGCCAACTTATCGGACAGGGGGTGGCCTTTAATGAAAAACTGTTTTTT
CDR3: CASSQLIGQGVAFNEKLFF
J: TRBJ1-4
D: TRBD1
size: many
V: TRBV3-1/TRBV3-2

DNA: TGTGCCAGCAGTGAACTGGACAGGAATAATTCACCCCTCCACTTT
CDR3: CASSELDRNNSPLHF
J: TRBJ1-6
D: TRBD1
size: few
V: TRBV6-1

DNA: TGTGCCAGCAGTGATCAGGGGCCTTTCTACAATGAGCAGTTCTTC
CDR3: CASSDQGPFYNEQFF
J: TRBJ2-1
D: -
size: -
V: TRBV2